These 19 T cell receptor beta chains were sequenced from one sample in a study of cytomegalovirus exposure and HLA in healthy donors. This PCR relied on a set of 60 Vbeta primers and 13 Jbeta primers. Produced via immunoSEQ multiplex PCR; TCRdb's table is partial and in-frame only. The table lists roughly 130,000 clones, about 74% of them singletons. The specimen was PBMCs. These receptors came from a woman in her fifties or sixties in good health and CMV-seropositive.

The CDR3 nucleotides read TGTGCCATCAGTGAGGAGGTATGGGCTGAAGCTTTCTTT. Residues: CAISEEVWAEAFF. The chain recombines TRBV10-3 with TRBJ1-1, with unresolved D. The CDR3 covers 13 residues. Germline CDR1 and CDR2: ENHRY and SYGVKD. With 2 bases removed from V and 6 bases from J, the gap between germline ends came to 10 bases.

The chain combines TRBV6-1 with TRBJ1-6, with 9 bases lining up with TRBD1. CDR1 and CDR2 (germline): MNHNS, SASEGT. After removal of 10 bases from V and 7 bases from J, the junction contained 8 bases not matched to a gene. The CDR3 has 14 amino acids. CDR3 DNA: TGTGCCATCGACAGGGGGGCGGCAAATTCACCCCTCCACTTT. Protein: CAIDRGAANSPLHF.

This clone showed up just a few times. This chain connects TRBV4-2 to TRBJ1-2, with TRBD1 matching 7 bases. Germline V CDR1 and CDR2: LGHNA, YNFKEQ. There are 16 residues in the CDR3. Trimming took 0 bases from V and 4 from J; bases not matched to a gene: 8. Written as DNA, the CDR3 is TGTGCCAGCAGCCAAGAAAGGGGGGACAGCACCTATGGCTACACCTTC. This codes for CASSQERGDSTYGYTF.

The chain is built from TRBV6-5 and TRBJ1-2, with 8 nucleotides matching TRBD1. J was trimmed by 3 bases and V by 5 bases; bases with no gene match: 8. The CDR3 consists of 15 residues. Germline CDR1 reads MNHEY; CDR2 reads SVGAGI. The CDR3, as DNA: TGTGCCAGCAGTCGCTCAGGGGGCCAATACTATGGCTACACCTTC. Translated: CASSRSGGQYYGYTF.

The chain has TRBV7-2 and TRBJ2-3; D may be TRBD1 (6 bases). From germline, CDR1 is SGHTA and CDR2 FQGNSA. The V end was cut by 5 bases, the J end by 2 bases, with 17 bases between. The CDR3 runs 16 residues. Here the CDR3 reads CASSAPGLGATDTQYF. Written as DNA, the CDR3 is TGTGCCAGCAGCGCCCCTGGCTTGGGGGCCACAGATACGCAGTATTTT.

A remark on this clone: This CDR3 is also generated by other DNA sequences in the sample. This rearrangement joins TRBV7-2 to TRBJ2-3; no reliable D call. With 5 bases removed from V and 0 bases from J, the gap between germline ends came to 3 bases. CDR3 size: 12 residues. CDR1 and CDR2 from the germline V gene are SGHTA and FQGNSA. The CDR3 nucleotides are TGTGCCAGCAGCCCAAGCACAGATACGCAGTATTTT. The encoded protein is CASSPSTDTQYF.

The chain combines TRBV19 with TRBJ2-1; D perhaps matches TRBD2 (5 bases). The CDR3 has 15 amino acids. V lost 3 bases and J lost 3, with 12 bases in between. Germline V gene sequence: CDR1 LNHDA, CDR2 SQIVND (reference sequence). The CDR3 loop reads CASSIASGLYNEQFF. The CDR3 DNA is TGTGCCAGTAGTATCGCGAGCGGCCTCTACAATGAGCAGTTCTTC.

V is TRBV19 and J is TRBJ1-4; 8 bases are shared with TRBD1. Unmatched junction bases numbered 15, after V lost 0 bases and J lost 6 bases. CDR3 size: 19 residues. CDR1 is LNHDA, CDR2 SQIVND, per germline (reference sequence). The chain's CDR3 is CASSIELRGGTGGDEKLFF. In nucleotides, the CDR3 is TGTGCCAGTAGTATAGAACTTCGAGGGGGGACAGGAGGGGATGAAAAACTGTTTTTT.

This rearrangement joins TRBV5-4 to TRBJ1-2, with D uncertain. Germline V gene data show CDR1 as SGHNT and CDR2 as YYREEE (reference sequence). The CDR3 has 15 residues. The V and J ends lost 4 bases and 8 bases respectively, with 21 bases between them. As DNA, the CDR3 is TGTGCCAGCAGCGCAGCTTTGGGCTTAAGGTACGGCTACACCTTC. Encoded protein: CASSAALGLRYGYTF.

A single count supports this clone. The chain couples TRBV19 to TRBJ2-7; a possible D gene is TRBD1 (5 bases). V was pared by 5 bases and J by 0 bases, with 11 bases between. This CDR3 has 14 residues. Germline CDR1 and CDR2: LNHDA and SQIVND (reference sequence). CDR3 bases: TGTGCCAGTAGTGAACAGGCCAGCTCCTACGAGCAGTACTTC. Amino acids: CASSEQASSYEQYF. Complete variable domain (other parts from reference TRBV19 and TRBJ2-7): DGGITQSPKYLFRKEGQNVTLSCEQNLNHDAMYWYRQDPGQGLRLIYYSQIVNDFQKGDIAEGYSVSREKKESFPLTVTSAQKNPTAFYLCASSEQASSYEQYFGPGTRLTVT.

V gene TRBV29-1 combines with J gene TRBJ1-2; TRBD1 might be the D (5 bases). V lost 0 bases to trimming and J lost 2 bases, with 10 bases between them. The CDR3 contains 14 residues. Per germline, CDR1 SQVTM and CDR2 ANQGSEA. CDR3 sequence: CSVEDRTQNYGYTF. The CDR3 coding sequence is TGCAGCGTTGAAGATAGGACACAAAACTATGGCTACACCTTC. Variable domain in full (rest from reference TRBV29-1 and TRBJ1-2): SAVISQKPSRDICQRGTSLTIQCQVDSQVTMMFWYRQQPGQSLTLIATANQGSEATYESGFVIDKFPISRPNLTFSTLTVSNMSPEDSSIYLCSVEDRTQNYGYTFGSGTRLTVV.

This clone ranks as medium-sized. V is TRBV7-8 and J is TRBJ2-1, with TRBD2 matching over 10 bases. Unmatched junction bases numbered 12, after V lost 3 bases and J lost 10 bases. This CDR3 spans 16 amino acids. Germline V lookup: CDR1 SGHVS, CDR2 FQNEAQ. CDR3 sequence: CASSFQAGGPHTEQFF. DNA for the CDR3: TGTGCCAGCAGCTTTCAAGCGGGGGGGCCACACACCGAGCAGTTCTTC.

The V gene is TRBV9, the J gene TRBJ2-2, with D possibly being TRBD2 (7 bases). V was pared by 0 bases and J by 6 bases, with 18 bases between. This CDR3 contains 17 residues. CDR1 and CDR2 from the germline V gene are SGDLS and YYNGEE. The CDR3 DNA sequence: TGTGCCAGCAGCGTAGTTGGCGGGGGCCTAATAGCCGGGGAGCTGTTTTTT. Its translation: CASSVVGGGLIAGELFF.

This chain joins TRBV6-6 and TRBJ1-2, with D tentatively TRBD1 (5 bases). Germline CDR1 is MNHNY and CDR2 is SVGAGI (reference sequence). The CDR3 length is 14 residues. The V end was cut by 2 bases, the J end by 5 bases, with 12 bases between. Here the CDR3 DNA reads TGTGCCAGCAGTTACGACGGGGGACGGTATGGCTACACCTTC. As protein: CASSYDGGRYGYTF.

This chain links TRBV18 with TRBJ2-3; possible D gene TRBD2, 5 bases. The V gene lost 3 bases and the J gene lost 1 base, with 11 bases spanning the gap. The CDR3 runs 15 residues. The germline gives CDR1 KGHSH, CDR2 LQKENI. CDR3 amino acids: CASSPIPGGTDTQYF. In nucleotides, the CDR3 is TGTGCCAGCTCACCCATCCCCGGGGGCACAGATACGCAGTATTTT.

The chain's CDR3 is CASSTSGGASEQYF. DNA for the CDR3: TGTGCCAGCAGCACCAGCGGGGGGGCAAGCGAGCAGTACTTC. This chain uses TRBV7-8 with TRBJ2-7; 10 nucleotides agree with TRBD2. Germline assignment: CDR1 SGHVS and CDR2 FQNEAQ. The CDR3 sequence is 14 residues long. V shed 5 bases and J 6 bases; nucleotides not matched to a gene: 7.

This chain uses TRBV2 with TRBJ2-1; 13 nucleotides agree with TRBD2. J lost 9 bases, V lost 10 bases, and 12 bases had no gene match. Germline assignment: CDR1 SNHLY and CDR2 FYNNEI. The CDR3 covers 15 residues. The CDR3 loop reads CATSQLAGGQGEQFF. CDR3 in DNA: TGTGCCACTTCCCAACTAGCGGGGGGGCAGGGTGAGCAGTTCTTC.

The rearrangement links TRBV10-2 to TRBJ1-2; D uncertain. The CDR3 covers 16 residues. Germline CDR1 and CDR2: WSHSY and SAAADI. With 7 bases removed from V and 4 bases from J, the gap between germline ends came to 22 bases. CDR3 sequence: CASTPRSALAGYGYTF. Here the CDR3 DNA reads TGCGCCAGCACCCCCCGCTCCGCCTTGGCTGGCTATGGCTACACCTTC.

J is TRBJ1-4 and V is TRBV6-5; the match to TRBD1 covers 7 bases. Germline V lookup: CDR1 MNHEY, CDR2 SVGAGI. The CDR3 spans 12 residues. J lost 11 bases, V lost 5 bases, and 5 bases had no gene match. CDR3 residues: CASSRDSRKLFF. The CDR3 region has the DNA TGTGCCAGCAGTAGGGACAGTCGGAAACTGTTTTTT.